Sequencing of this T cell receptor beta chain was carried out in a study of radiotherapy plus CTLA-4 blockade in lung cancer. The germline gives CDR1 SGHTA, CDR2 FQGTGA. Trimming took 2 bases from V and 6 from J, leaving 11 bases between them. The CDR3 is 13 amino acids. Clones were sequenced by immunoSEQ multiplex PCR, and TCRdb holds only the in-frame ones, with some missing. This sample has 51,000 or so clones, with approximately 76% found just once. The TCR originated in a human donor with non-small cell lung cancer who had stable disease on radiotherapy plus ipilimumab. The sequencing here drew on peripheral blood, taken from a patient treated with radiotherapy plus ipilimumab. The chain has TRBV7-3 and TRBJ2-7, with D possibly TRBD1 on 5 matching bases. Here the CDR3 reads CASSLFQGSEQYV. The CDR3 bases are TGTGCCAGCAGCTTATTTCAGGGATCCGAGCAGTACGTC.